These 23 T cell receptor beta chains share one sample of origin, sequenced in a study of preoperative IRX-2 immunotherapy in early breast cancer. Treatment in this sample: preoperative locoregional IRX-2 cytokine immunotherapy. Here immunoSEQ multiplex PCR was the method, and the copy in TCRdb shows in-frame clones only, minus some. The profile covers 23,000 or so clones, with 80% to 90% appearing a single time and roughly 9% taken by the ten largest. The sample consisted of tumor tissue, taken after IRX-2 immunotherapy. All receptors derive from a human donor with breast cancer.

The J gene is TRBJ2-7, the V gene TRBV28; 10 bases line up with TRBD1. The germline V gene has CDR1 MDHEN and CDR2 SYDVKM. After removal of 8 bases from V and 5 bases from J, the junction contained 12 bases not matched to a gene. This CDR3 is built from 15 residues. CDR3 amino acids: CASRPSGTGAHEQYF. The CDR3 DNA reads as TGTGCCAGCCGACCCTCCGGGACAGGGGCCCACGAGCAGTACTTC.

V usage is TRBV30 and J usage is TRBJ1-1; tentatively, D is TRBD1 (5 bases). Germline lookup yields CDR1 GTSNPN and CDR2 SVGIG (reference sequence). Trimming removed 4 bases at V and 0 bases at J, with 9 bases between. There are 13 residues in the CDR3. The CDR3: CAWKGDLNTEAFF. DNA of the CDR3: TGTGCCTGGAAAGGGGACTTGAACACTGAAGCTTTCTTT.

The CDR3 region is CASSIRPGAYGYTF. The CDR3 coding sequence is TGTGCCAGTAGTATCCGCCCGGGGGCCTATGGCTACACCTTC. The chain combines TRBV19 with TRBJ1-2; D may be TRBD1 (6 bases). Trimming took off 3 bases at V and 4 bases at J, with 12 bases between the two ends. The CDR3 is 14 residues long. Germline-derived CDR1 and CDR2 are LNHDA and SQIVND (reference sequence).

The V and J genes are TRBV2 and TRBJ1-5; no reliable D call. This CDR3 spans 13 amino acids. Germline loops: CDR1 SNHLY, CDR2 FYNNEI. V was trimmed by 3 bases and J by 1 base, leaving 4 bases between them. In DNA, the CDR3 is TGTGCCAGCAGTGATCGGAGCAATCAGCCCCAGCATTTT. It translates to CASSDRSNQPQHF.

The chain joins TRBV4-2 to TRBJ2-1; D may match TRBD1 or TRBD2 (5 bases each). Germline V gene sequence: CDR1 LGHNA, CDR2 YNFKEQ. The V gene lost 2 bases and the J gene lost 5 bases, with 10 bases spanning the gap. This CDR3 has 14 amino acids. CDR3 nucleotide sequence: TGTGCCAGCAGCCAACCCCAGGGAGACAATGAGCAGTTCTTC. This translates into CASSQPQGDNEQFF.

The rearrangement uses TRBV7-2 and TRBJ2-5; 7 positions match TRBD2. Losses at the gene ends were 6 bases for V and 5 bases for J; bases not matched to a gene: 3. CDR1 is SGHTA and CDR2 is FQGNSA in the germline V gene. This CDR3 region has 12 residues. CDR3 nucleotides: TGTGCCAGCAGATCAGCGGGGGAGACCCAGTACTTC. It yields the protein CASRSAGETQYF.

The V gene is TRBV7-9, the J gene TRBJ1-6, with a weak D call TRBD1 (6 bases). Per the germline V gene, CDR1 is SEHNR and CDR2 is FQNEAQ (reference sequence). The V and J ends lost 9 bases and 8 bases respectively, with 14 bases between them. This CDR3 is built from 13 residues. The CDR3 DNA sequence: TGTGCCAGTAGGACAGAAGAGGATTCACCCCTCCACTTT. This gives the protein CASRTEEDSPLHF.

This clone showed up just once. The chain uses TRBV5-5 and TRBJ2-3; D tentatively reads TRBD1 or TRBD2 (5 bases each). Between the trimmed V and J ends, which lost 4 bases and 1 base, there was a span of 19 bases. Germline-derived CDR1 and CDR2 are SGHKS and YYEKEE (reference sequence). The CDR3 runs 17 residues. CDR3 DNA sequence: TGTGCCAGCAGCCAGCCCGGGACCCAGCAGCGCACAGATACGCAGTATTTT. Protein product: CASSQPGTQQRTDTQYF.

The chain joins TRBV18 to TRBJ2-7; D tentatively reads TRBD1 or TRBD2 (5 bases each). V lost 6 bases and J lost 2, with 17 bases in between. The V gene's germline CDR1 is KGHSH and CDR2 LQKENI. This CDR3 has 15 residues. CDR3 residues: CASSLGDVRTYEQYF. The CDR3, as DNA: TGTGCCAGCTCCCTCGGGGACGTCAGAACCTACGAGCAGTACTTC.

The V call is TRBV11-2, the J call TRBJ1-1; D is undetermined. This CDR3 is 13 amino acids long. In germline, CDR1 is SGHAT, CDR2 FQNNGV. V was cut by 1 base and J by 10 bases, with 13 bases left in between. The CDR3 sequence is CASSLVEALGAFF. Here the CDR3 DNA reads TGTGCCAGCAGCTTAGTAGAGGCCCTGGGAGCTTTCTTT.

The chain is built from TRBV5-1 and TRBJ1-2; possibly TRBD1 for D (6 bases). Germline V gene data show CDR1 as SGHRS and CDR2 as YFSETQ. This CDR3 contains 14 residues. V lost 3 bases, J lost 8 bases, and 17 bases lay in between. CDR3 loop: CASSSSARGGGYTF. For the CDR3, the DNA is TGCGCCAGCAGCTCGTCGGCCAGGGGAGGCGGCTACACCTTC. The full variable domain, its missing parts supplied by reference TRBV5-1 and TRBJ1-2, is KAGVTQTPRYLIKTRGQQVTLSCSPISGHRSVSWYQQTPGQGLQFLFEYFSETQRNKGNFPGRFSGRQFSNSRSEMNVSTLELGDSALYLCASSSSARGGGYTFGSGTRLTVV.

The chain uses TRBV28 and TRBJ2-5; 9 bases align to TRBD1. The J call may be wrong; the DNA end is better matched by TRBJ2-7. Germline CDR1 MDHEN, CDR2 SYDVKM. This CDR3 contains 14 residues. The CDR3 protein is CASSFGTGSSEQYF. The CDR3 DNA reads TGTGCCAGCAGTTTTGGGACAGGGTCTAGCGAGCAGTACTTC.

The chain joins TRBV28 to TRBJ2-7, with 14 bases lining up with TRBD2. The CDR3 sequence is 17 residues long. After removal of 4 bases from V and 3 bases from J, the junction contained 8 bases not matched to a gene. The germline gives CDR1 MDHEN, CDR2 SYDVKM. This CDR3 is CASSYTPGTSGSYEQYF. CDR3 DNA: TGTGCCAGCAGTTACACCCCCGGGACTAGCGGGAGCTACGAGCAGTACTTC. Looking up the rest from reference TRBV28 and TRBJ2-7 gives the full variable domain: DVKVTQSSRYLVKRTGEKVFLECVQDMDHENMFWYRQDPGLGLRLIYFSYDVKMKEKGDIPEGYSVSREKKERFSLILESASTNQTSMYLCASSYTPGTSGSYEQYFGPGTRLTVT.

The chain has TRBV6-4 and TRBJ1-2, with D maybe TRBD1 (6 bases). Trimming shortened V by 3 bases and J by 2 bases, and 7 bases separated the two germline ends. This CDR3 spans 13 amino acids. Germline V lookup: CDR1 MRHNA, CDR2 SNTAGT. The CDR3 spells CASSEDSNYGYTF. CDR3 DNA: TGTGCCAGCAGTGAGGACAGCAACTATGGCTACACCTTC.

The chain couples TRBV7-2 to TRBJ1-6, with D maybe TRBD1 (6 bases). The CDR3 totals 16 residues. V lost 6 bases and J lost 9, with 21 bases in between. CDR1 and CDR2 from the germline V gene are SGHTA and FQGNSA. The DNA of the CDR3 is TGTGCCAGCAGTCCTACTGGGGGGCTGATTCGTTCACCCCTCCACTTT. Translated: CASSPTGGLIRSPLHF.

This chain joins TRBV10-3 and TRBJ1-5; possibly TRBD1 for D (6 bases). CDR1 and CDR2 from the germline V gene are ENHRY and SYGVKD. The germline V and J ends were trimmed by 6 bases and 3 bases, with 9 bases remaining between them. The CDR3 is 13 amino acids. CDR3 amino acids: CAIRDRYNQPQHF. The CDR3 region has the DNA TGTGCCATCAGGGACAGATACAATCAGCCCCAGCATTTT.

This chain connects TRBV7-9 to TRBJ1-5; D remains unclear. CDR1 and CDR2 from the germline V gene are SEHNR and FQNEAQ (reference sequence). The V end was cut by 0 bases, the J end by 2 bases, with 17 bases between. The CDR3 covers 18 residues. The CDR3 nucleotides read TGTGCCAGCAGCTTAGCAAGAGACTCCTCAGGCGGCAATCAGCCCCAGCATTTT. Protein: CASSLARDSSGGNQPQHF. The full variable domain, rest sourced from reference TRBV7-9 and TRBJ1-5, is DTGVSQNPRHKITKRGQNVTFRCDPISEHNRLYWYRQTLGQGPEFLTYFQNEAQLEKSRLLSDRFSAERPKGSFSTLEIQRTEQGDSAMYLCASSLARDSSGGNQPQHFGDGTRLSIL.

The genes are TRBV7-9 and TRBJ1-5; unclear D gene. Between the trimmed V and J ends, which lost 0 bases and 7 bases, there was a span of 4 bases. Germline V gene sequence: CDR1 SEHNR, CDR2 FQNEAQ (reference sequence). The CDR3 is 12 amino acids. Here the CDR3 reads CASSLASQPQHF. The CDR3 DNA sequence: TGTGCCAGCAGCTTAGCGAGCCAGCCCCAGCATTTT.

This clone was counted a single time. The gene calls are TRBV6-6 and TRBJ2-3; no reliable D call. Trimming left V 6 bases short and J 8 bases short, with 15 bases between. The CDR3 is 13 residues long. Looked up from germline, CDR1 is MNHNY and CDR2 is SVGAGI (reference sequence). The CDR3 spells CASRSDRTVTQYF. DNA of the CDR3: TGTGCCAGCAGATCAGACCGAACGGTTACGCAGTATTTT.

CDR3 DNA: TGTGCCAGCACGAGTGGAAACACCATATATTTT. Its translation: CASTSGNTIYF. V gene TRBV28 combines with J gene TRBJ1-3; D is unclear. Trimming took 7 bases from V and 3 from J, leaving 4 bases between them. Per the germline V gene, CDR1 is MDHEN and CDR2 is SYDVKM. CDR3 size: 11 residues.

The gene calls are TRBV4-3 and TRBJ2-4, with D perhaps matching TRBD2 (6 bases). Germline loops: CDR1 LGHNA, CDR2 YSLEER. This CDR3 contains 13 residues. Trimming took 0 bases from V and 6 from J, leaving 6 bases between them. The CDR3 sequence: CASSQEGGNIQYF. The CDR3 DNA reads TGCGCCAGCAGCCAAGAGGGGGGAAACATTCAGTACTTC.

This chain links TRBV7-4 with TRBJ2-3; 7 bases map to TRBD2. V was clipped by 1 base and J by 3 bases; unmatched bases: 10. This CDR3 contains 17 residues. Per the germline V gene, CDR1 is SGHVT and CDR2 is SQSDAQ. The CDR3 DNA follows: TGTGCCAGCAGCTTAGGAGCGGCCGGGGGGATGACAGATACGCAGTATTTT. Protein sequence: CASSLGAAGGMTDTQYF. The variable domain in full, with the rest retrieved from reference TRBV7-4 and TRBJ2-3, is GAGVSQSPRYKVAKRGRDVALRCDSISGHVTLYWYRQTLGQGSEVLTYSQSDAQRDKSGRPSGRFSAERPERSVSTLKIQRTEQGDSAVYLCASSLGAAGGMTDTQYFGPGTRLTVL.

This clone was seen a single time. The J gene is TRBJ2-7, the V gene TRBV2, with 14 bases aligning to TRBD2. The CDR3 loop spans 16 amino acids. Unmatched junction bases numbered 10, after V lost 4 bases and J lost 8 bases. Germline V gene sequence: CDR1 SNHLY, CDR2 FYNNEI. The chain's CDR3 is CASSGTSGGTPFKQYF. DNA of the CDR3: TGTGCCAGCAGTGGGACTAGCGGGGGGACCCCTTTCAAGCAGTACTTC.